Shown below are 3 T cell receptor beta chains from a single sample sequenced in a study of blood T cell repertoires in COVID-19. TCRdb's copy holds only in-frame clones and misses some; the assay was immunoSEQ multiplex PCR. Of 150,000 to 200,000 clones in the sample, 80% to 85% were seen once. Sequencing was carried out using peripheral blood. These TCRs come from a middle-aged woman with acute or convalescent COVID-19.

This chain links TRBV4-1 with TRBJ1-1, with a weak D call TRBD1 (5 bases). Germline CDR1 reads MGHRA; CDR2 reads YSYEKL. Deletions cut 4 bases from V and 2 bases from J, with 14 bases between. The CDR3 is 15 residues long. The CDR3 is CASSRLGGSNTEAFF. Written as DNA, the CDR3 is TGCGCCAGCAGCCGCCTCGGGGGGAGTAACACTGAAGCTTTCTTT.

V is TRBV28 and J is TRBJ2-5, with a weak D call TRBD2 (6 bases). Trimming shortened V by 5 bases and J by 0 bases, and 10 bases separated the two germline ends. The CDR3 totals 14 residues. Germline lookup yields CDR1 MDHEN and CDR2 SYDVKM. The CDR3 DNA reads TGTGCCAGCAGTCCCGTAGCGGACCAAGAGACCCAGTACTTC. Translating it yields CASSPVADQETQYF.

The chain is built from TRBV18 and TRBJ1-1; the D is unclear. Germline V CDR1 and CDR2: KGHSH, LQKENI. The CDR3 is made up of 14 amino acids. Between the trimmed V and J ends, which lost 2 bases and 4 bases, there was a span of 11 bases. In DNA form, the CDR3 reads TGTGCCAGCTCACCAAGGTCGGAGGCCACTGAAGCTTTCTTT. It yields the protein CASSPRSEATEAFF.